This T cell receptor (beta chain) is from a study of T cell responses to AZD1222 COVID-19 vaccine. Study-wide findings and caveats: The repertoires were collected only after the peak T cell response.

Measured with immunoSEQ multiplex PCR; TCRdb has only the in-frame clones, and not every one. In the table there are 120,000 to 150,000 clones, around 88% of which are singletons. With regard to this clone: Its specificity is not known.

The material was peripheral blood, obtained on day 0 of AZD1222 vaccination. The receptor was derived from an adult in good health.

CDR3 amino acids: CASSLGQGENIQYF. The CDR3 DNA reads as TGTGCCAGCAGCTTGGGGCAGGGGGAAAACATTCAGTACTTC. The chain has TRBV5-4 and TRBJ2-4; TRBD1 matches at 7 bases. Germline assignment: CDR1 SGHNT and CDR2 YYREEE (reference sequence). The CDR3 covers 14 residues. V was clipped by 0 bases and J by 5 bases; unmatched bases: 2. Using reference TRBV5-4 and TRBJ2-4 for the parts outside the CDR3, the full variable domain is ETGVTQSPTHLIKTRGQQVTLRCSSQSGHNTVSWYQQALGQGPQFIFQYYREEENGRGNFPPRFSGLQFPNYSSELNVNALELDDSALYLCASSLGQGENIQYFGAGTRLSVL.